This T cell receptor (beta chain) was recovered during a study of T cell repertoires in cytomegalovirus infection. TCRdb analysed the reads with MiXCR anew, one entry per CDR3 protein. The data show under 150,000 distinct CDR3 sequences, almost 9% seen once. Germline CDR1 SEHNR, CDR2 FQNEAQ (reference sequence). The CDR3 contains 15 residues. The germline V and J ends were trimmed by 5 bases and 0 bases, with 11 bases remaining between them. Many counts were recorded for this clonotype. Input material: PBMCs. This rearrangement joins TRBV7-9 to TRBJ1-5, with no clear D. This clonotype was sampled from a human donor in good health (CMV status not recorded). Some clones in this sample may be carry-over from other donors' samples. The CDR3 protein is CASSPVGYSNQPQHF. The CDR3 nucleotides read TGTGCCAGCAGCCCGGTCGGGTATAGCAATCAGCCCCAGCATTTT.